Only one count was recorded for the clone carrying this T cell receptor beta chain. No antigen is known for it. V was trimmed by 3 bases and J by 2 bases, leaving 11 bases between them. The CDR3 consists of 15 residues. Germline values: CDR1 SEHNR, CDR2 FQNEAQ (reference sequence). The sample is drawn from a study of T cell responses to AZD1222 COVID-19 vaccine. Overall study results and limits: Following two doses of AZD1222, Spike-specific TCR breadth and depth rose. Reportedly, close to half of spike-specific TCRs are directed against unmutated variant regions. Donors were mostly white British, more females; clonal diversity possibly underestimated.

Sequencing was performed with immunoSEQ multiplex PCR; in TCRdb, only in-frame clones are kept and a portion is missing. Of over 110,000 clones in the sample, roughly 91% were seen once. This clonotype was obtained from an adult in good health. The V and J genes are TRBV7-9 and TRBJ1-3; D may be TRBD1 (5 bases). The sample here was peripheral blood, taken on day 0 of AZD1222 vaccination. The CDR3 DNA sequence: TGTGCCAGCAGCTTGGGGACTGGGGCTGGAAACACCATATATTTT. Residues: CASSLGTGAGNTIYF.